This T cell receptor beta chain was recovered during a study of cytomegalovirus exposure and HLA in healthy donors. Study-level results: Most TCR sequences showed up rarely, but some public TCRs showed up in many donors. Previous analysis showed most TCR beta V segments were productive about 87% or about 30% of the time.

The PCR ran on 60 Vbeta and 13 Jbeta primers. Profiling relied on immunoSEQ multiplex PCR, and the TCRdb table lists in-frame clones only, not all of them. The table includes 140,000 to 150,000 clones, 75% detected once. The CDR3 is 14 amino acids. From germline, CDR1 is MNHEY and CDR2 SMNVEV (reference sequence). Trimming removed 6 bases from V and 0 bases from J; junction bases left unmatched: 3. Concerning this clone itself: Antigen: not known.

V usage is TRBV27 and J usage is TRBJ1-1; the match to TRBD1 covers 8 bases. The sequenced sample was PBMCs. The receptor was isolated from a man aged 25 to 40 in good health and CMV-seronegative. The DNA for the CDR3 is TGTGCCAGCAGCGACAGGGGTCTGAACACTGAAGCTTTCTTT. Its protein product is CASSDRGLNTEAFF.